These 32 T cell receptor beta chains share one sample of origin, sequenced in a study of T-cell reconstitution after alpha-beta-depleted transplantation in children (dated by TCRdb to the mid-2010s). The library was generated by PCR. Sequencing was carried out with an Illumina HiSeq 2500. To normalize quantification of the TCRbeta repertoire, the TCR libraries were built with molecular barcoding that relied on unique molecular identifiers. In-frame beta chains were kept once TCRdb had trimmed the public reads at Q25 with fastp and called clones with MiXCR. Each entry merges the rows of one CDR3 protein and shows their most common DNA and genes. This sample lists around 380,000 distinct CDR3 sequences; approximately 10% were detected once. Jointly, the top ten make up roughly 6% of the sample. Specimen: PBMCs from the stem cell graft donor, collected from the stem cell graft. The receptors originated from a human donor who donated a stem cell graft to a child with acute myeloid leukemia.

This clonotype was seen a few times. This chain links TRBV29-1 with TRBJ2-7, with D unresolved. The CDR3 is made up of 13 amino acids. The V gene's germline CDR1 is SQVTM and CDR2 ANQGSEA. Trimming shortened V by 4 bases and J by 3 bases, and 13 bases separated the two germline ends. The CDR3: CSVGWSAYYEQYV. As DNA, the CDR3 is TGCAGCGTTGGGTGGTCCGCATACTACGAGCAGTACGTC.

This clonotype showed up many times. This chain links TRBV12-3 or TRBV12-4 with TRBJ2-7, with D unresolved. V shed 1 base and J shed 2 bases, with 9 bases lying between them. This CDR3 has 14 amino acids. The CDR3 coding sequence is TGTGCCAGCAGTTTAGGGAAGGGCCCCTACGAGCAGTACGTC. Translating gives CASSLGKGPYEQYV.

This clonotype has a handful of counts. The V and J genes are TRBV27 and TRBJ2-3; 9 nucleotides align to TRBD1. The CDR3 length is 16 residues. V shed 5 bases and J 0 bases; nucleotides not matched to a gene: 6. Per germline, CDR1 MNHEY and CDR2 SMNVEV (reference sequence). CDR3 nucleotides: TGTGCCAGCAGTCCAGGACAGGGGTTAAGCACAGATACGCAGTATTTT. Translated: CASSPGQGLSTDTQYF.

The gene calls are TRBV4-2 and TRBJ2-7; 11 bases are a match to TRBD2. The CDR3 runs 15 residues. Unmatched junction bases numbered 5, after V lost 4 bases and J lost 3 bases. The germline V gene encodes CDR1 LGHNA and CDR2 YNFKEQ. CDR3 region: CASSPLAGVIYEQYF. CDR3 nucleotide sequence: TGTGCCAGCAGCCCACTAGCGGGAGTAATCTACGAGCAGTACTTC.

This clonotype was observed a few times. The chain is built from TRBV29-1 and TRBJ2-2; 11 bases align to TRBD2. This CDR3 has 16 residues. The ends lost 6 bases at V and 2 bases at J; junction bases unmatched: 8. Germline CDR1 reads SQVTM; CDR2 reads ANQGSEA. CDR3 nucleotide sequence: TGCAGCGTGCAGCCCGGACTAGCGGGCAACACCGGGGAGCTGTTTTTT. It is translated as CSVQPGLAGNTGELFF.

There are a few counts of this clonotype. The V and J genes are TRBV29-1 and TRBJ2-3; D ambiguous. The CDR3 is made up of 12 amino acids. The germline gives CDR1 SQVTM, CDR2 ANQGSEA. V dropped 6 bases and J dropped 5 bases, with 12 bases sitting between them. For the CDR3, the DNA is TGCAGCGTCCTTGATCGGAGAGATACGCAGTATTTT. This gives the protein CSVLDRRDTQYF.

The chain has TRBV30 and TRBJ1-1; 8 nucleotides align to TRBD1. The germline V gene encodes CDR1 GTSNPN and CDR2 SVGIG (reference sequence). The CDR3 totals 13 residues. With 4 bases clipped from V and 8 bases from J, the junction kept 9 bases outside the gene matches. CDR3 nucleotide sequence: TGTGCCTGGAAAAAGGACAGGGTGGCCGAAGCTTTCTTT. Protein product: CAWKKDRVAEAFF. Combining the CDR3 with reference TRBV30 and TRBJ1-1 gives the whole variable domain SQTIHQWPATLVQPVGSPLSLECTVEGTSNPNLYWYRQAAGRGLQLLFYSVGIGQISSEVPQNLSASRPQDRQFILSSKKLLLSDSGFYLCAWKKDRVAEAFFGQGTRLTVV.

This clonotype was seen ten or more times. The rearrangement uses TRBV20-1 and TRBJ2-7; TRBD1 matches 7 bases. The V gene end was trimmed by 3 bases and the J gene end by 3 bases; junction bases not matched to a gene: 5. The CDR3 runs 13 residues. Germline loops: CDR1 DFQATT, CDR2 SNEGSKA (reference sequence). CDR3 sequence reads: CSASDDRDYEQYF. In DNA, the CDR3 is TGCAGTGCTAGTGACGACAGGGACTACGAGCAGTACTTC.

CDR3 loop: CSARDWGTLYGYTF. The DNA of the CDR3 is TGCAGTGCTAGAGATTGGGGCACACTCTATGGCTACACCTTC. This chain uses TRBV20-1 with TRBJ1-2; tentative D call: TRBD1 (5 bases). The germline V gene encodes CDR1 DFQATT and CDR2 SNEGSKA (reference sequence). Trimming left V 0 bases short and J 4 bases short, with 12 bases between. This CDR3 spans 14 amino acids.

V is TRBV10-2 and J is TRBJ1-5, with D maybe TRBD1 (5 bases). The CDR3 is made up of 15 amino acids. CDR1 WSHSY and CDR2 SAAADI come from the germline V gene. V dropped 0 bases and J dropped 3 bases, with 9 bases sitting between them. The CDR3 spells CASSESGGDNQPQHF. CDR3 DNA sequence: TGCGCCAGCAGTGAGTCGGGGGGGGACAATCAGCCCCAGCATTTT.

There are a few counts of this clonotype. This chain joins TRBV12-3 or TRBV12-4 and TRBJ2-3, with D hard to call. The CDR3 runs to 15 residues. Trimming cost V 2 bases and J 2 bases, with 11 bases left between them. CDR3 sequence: CASSLWSIATDTQYF. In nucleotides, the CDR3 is TGTGCCAGCAGTTTATGGTCCATTGCCACAGATACGCAGTATTTT.

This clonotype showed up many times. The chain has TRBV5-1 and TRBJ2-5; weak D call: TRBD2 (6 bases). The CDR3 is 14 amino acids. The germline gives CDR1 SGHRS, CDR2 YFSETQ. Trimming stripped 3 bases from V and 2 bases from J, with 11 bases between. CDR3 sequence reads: CASSSGRGQETQYF. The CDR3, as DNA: TGCGCCAGCAGCTCCGGACGGGGGCAAGAGACCCAGTACTTC.

This chain's CDR3 is CAISESPPLAETTYEQYF. DNA of the CDR3: TGTGCCATCAGTGAGTCCCCCCCTCTAGCGGAGACAACCTACGAGCAGTACTTC. The chain joins TRBV10-3 to TRBJ2-7; 7 nucleotides align to TRBD2. V shed 0 bases, J shed 2 bases, and the junction held 13 bases outside the gene matches. The CDR3 spans 18 residues. Germline V gene sequence: CDR1 ENHRY, CDR2 SYGVKD.

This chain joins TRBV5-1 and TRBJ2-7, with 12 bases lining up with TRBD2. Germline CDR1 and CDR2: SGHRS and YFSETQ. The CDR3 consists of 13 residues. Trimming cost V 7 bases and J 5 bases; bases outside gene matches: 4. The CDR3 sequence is CASGTSGRNEQYF. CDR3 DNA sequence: TGCGCCAGCGGGACTAGCGGGCGGAACGAGCAGTACTTC.

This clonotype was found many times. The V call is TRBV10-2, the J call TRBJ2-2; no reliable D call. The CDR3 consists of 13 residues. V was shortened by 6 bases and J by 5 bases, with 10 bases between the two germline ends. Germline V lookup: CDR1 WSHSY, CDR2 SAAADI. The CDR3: CASSRHQTGELFF. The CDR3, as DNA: TGCGCCAGCAGCAGACATCAAACCGGGGAGCTGTTTTTT.

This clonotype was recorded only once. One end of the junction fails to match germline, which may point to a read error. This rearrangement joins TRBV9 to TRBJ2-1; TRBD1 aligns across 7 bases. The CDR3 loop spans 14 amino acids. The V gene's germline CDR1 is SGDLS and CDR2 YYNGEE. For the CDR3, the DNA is TGTGCCAGCAGTTTATCCGGGACAGTCAATGAGCACTTCTTC. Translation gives CASSLSGTVNEHFF.

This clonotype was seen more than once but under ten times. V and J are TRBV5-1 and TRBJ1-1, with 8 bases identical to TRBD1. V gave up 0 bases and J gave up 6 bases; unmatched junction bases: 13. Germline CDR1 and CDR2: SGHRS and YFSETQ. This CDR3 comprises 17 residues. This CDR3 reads CASSLVPGQGLLSEAFF. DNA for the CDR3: TGCGCCAGCAGCTTGGTTCCCGGACAGGGTCTTTTGTCTGAAGCTTTCTTT.

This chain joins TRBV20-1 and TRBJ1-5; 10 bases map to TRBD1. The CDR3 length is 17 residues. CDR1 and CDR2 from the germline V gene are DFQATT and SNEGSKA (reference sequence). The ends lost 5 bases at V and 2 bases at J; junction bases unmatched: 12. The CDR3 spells CSALAGTGDWGNQPQHF. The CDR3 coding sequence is TGCAGTGCTCTTGCCGGGACAGGGGATTGGGGCAATCAGCCCCAGCATTTT.

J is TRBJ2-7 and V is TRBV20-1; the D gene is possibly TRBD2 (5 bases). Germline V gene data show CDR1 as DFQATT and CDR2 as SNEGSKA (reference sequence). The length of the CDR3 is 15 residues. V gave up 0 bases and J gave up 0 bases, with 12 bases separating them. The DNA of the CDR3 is TGCAGTGCTAGAGATCCCCAGCGGAGCTCCTACGAGCAGTACTTC. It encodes CSARDPQRSSYEQYF.

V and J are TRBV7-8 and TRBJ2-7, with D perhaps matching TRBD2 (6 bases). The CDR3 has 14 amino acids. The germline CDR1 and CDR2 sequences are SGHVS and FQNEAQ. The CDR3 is CASSAGRLAYDQYV. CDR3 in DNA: TGTGCCAGCAGCGCGGGACGACTCGCCTACGACCAGTACGTC.

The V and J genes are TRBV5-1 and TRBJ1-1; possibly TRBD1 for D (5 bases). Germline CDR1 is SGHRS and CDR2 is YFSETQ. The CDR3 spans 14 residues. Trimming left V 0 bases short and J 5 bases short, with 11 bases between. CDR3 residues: CASSLVRGGTEAFF. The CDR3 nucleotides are TGCGCCAGCAGCTTGGTTAGGGGAGGGACTGAAGCTTTCTTT.

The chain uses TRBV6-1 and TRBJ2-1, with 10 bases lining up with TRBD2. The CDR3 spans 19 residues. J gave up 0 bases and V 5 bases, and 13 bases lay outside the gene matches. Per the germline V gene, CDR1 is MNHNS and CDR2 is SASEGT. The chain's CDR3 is CASSRTASGGPLSYNEQFF. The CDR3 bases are TGTGCCAGCAGTCGAACTGCTAGCGGGGGCCCTCTCTCCTACAATGAGCAGTTCTTC.

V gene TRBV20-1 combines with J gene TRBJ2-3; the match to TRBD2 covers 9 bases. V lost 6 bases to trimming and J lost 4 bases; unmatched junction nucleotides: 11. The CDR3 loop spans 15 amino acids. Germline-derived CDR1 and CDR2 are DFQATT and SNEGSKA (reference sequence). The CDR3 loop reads CSASPLAGDPDTQYF. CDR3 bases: TGCAGTGCCAGTCCATTAGCGGGAGACCCAGATACGCAGTATTTT.

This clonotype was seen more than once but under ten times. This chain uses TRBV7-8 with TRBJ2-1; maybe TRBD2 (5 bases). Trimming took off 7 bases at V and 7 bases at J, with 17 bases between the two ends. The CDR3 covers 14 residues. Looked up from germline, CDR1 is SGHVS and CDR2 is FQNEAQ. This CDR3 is CASNPGLPGNEQFF. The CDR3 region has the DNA TGTGCCAGCAACCCCGGACTGCCCGGGAATGAGCAGTTCTTC.

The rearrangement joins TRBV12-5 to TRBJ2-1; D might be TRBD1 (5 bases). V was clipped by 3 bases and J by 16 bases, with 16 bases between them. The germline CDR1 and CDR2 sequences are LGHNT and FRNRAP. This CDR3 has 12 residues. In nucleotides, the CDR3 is TGTGCTAGTGGTTTCCCTAGACAGATATTATTCTTC. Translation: CASGFPRQILFF.

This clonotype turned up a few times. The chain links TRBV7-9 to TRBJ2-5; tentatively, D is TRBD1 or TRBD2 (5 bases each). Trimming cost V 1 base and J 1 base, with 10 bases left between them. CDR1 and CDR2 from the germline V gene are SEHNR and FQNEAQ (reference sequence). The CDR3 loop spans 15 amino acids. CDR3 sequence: CASSLGRGAQETQYF. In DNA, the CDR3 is TGTGCCAGCAGCTTAGGCCGGGGCGCCCAAGAGACCCAGTACTTC.

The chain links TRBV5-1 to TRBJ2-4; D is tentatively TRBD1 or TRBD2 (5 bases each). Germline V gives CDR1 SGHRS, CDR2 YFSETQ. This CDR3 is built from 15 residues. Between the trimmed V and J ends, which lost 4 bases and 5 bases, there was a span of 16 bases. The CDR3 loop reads CASSRSGVGENIQYF. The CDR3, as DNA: TGCGCCAGCAGCCGGAGCGGAGTAGGGGAAAACATTCAGTACTTC.

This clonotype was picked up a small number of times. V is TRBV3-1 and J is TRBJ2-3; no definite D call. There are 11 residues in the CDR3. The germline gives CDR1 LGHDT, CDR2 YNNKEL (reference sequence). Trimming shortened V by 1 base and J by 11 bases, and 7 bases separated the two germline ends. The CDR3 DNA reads TGTGCCAGCAGCCAAGGGACCCTGCAGTATTTT. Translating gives CASSQGTLQYF.

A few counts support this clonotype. CDR3 residues: CASSSLGIRDRRNYGYTF. CDR3 in DNA: TGTGCCAGCAGTTCCTTGGGGATCCGGGACAGGCGTAACTATGGCTACACCTTC. This chain links TRBV27 with TRBJ1-2, with 8 bases aligning to TRBD1. V was pared by 4 bases and J by 1 base, with 14 bases of the junction left unmatched. The V gene's germline CDR1 is MNHEY and CDR2 SMNVEV (reference sequence). This CDR3 contains 18 residues.

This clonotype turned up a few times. CDR3 sequence (DNA): TGTGCCAGCCCAGGGGAGGGTGGCTACACCTTC. It yields the protein CASPGEGGYTF. The rearrangement links TRBV6-1 to TRBJ1-2, with D possibly TRBD1 on 6 matching bases. V shed 8 bases and J shed 7 bases, with 11 bases lying between them. Per germline, CDR1 MNHNS and CDR2 SASEGT. CDR3 length equals 11 residues.

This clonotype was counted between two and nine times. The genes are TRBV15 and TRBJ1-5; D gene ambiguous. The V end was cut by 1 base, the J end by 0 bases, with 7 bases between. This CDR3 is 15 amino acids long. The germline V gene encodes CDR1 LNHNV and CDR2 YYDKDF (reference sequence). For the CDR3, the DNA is TGTGCCACCAGCAGAGTATCAGCTAGCAATCAGCCCCAGCATTTT. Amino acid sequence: CATSRVSASNQPQHF.

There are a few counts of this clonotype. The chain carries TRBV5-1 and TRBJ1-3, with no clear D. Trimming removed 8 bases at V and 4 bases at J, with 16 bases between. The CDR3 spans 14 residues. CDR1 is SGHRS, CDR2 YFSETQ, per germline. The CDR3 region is CASSKESDGNTIYF. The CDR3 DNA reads TGCGCCAGTTCAAAGGAGTCGGACGGAAACACCATATATTTT.